This is a list of T cell receptor beta chains from one sample in a study of early T cells in non-severe SARS-CoV-2 infection. TCRdb reprocessed the 5' RACE reads with MiXCR, giving one entry per CDR3 protein. The sample carries tens of thousands of distinct CDR3 sequences, roughly 12% recorded once. Sequencing was done on a sample of whole blood. These receptors all stem from an adult who was a healthcare worker with PCR-confirmed SARS-CoV-2 infection or an uninfected control (not recorded which). The CDR3 runs from the conserved cysteine through the conserved F or W. D genes are given only for firm matches. Some rows mark clone size as missing; the rest say once, few, many or name a class of expanded clone.

TRBD1,TRBJ1-1,TRBV7-2,.,CASRKDRGRDTEAFF,TGTGCCAGCAGGAAGGACAGGGGGCGGGACACTGAAGCTTTCTTT
.,TRBJ2-3,TRBV20-1,.,CSATKSDTQYF,TGCAGTGCTACAAAATCAGATACGCAGTATTTT
.,TRBJ2-1,TRBV4-1,few,CASSHAGGAPYNEQFF,TGCGCCAGCAGCCATGCAGGGGGGGCCCCCTACAATGAGCAGTTCTTC
.,TRBJ1-2,TRBV7-2,.,CASSLDGNYGYTF,TGTGCCAGCAGCTTGGACGGTAACTATGGCTACACCTTC
.,TRBJ1-1,TRBV2,many,CASSRGVRWTEAFF,TGTGCCAGCAGTCGGGGGGTGAGGTGGACTGAAGCTTTCTTT
.,TRBJ2-1,TRBV7-8,few,CASSPYLSSYNEQFF,TGTGCCAGCAGCCCTTACCTAAGCTCCTACAATGAGCAGTTCTTC
.,TRBJ2-1,TRBV6-1,.,CASSSTGERAYNEQFF,TGTGCCAGCAGTTCAACAGGGGAGCGGGCATACAATGAGCAGTTCTTC
.,TRBJ2-5,TRBV7-9,few,CASSPALQETQYF,TGTGCCAGCAGCCCAGCCCTTCAAGAGACCCAGTACTTC
TRBD2,TRBJ2-2,TRBV20-1,few,CSARDQLAGDSGELFF,TGCAGTGCTAGAGATCAACTAGCGGGAGACTCCGGGGAGCTGTTTTTT
.,TRBJ2-2,TRBV20-1,.,CSARADTGELFF,TGCAGTGCTAGGGCGGACACCGGGGAGCTGTTTTTT
TRBD1,TRBJ1-1,TRBV10-3,.,CARGGQGALNTEAFF,TGTGCCAGGGGGGGACAGGGAGCTTTGAACACTGAAGCTTTCTTT
.,TRBJ1-1,TRBV29-1,.,CSALGGPSEAFF,TGCAGCGCCTTGGGAGGACCCTCTGAAGCTTTCTTT
.,TRBJ1-1,TRBV2,.,CANSPQGQQAFF,TGTGCCAACAGTCCGCAGGGACAACAAGCTTTCTTT
.,TRBJ2-3,TRBV29-1,.,CSVQSSRGTDTQYF,TGCAGCGTCCAGTCATCGCGTGGCACAGATACGCAGTATTTT
.,TRBJ1-5,TRBV2,many,CASSEWGRSNQPQHF,TGTGCCAGCAGTGAATGGGGGCGAAGCAATCAGCCCCAGCATTTT
.,TRBJ2-7,TRBV20-1,many,CSAREGKVNEQYF,TGCAGTGCTCGAGAAGGGAAAGTCAACGAGCAGTACTTC
.,TRBJ1-2,TRBV10-3,.,CAIRAETLHGYTF,TGTGCCATCCGGGCGGAAACCCTCCATGGCTACACCTTC
TRBD1,TRBJ1-2,TRBV20-1,many,CSASTGEREYGYTF,TGCAGTGCTAGTACAGGGGAGAGAGAGTATGGCTACACCTTC
TRBD1,TRBJ2-1,TRBV11-3,few,CASSVGQGYNEQFF,TGTGCCAGCAGCGTGGGACAGGGCTACAATGAGCAGTTCTTC
.,TRBJ1-2,TRBV7-9,.,CASSLGEGYNYGYTF,TGTGCCAGCAGCTTAGGGGAGGGATATAACTATGGCTACACCTTC
.,TRBJ2-7,TRBV19,many,CASSIGADISYYEQYF,TGTGCCAGTAGTATCGGAGCGGACATAAGTTACTACGAGCAGTACTTC
.,TRBJ2-7,TRBV21-1,many,CASSCWWDGPYEQYF,TGTGCCAGCAGCTGTTGGTGGGACGGTCCCTACGAGCAGTACTTC
.,TRBJ2-7,TRBV3-1,few,CASSPALGRYEQYF,TGTGCCAGCAGCCCCGCACTTGGTCGCTACGAGCAGTACTTC
TRBD1,TRBJ1-2,TRBV7-3,few,CASSPGQGAGGYTF,TGTGCCAGCAGTCCCGGACAGGGGGCTGGGGGCTACACCTTC
TRBD1,TRBJ1-6,TRBV18,.,CASSPVTGRGPISPLHF,TGTGCCAGCTCACCCGTGACAGGGAGAGGGCCCATTTCACCCCTCCACTTT
.,TRBJ2-4,TRBV5-6,many,CASSQRGTGKNIQYF,TGTGCCAGCAGCCAACGAGGGACTGGAAAAAACATTCAGTACTTC